The present T cell receptor beta chain was sequenced within a study of blood T cell repertoires in COVID-19. The authors' processing: Amplified reference gene primers provided the basis for estimating nucleated cell counts. Here immunoSEQ multiplex PCR was the method, and the copy in TCRdb shows in-frame clones only, minus some. V and J calls and clone size follow that table, whereas D and trimming were derived from the DNA. The sample lists about 75,000 clones, about nine tenths occurring once. This TCR came from a woman between 45 and 65 years old with acute or convalescent COVID-19. The source material was peripheral blood.

CDR3 nucleotides: TGTGCCAGCACTCCGGGGGTCTCCGGGGAGCTGTTTTTT. Protein sequence: CASTPGVSGELFF. The V gene is TRBV11-2, the J gene TRBJ2-2; D might be TRBD2 (6 bases). V lost 7 bases, J lost 6 bases, and 12 bases lay in between. The V gene's germline CDR1 is SGHAT and CDR2 FQNNGV. This CDR3 region has 13 residues.